The clone carrying this T cell receptor (beta chain) was seen ten or more times. These data originate in a study of identical twins. TCRdb ran MiXCR on the 5' RACE reads and lists one entry per CDR3 protein. The profile shows about 300,000 distinct CDR3 sequences, about 12% of them singletons. Germline V gives CDR1 MDHEN, CDR2 SYDVKM. The V gene end was trimmed by 8 bases and the J gene end by 0 bases; junction bases not matched to a gene: 5. The CDR3 sequence is 15 residues long. The data were also submitted as part of a second study, on yellow fever vaccine responses in identical twins.

This sequence originates from a woman between 18 and 29 years old in good health. Source material: CD8+ T cells sorted from blood. The rearrangement uses TRBV28 and TRBJ2-2, with 8 nucleotides matching TRBD1. The CDR3 region has the DNA TGTGCCAGCGGATGGGACAGGTCGAACACCGGGGAGCTGTTTTTT. Translating gives CASGWDRSNTGELFF.